Below, one T cell receptor beta chain is given with its context. Its antigen is unidentified. The data derive from a study of T cell responses to AZD1222 COVID-19 vaccine. Broader study findings: Targets within unmutated variant regions were reportedly found for nearly half of spike-specific TCRs.

Clones were sequenced by immunoSEQ multiplex PCR, and TCRdb holds only the in-frame ones, with some missing. The repertoire includes tens of thousands of clones, 86% of them detected once, and approximately 8.6% sits in the top ten. This CDR3 has 11 amino acids. Germline V gives CDR1 MDHEN, CDR2 SYDVKM. Deletions cut 5 bases from V and 4 bases from J, with 5 bases between. The V gene is TRBV28, the J gene TRBJ1-2, with D unclear. This TCR came from an adult who received the AZD1222 COVID-19 vaccine. The sequenced sample was peripheral blood, obtained 28 days after the second AZD1222 dose. DNA of the CDR3: TGTGCCAGCAGTGACGCCTATGGCTACACCTTC. Its translation is CASSDAYGYTF.